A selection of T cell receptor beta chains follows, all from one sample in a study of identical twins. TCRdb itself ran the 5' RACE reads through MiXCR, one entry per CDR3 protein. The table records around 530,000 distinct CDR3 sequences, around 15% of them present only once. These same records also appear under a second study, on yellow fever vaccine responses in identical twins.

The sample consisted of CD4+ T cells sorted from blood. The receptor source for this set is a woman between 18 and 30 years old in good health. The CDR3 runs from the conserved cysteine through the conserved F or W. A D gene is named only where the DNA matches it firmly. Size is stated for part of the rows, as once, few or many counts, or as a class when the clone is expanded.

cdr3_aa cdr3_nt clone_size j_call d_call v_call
CASSETQPQETQYF TGTGCCAGCAGCGAAACACAGCCACAAGAGACCCAGTACTTC few TRBJ2-5 . TRBV7-9
CSARDLQFDHPQHF TGCAGTGCTAGAGATCTACAGTTCGATCATCCCCAGCATTTT . TRBJ1-5 . TRBV20-1
CASSVTAGEETQYF TGTGCCAGCAGCGTTACTGCGGGAGAAGAGACCCAGTACTTC once TRBJ2-5 TRBD2 TRBV9
CASSLEAGSTDTQYF TGCGCCAGCAGCTTGGAAGCGGGGAGCACAGATACGCAGTATTTT . TRBJ2-3 TRBD2 TRBV5-1
CATSDTRLGANVLTF TGTGCCACCAGTGATACGAGACTGGGCGCCAACGTCCTGACTTTC few TRBJ2-6 . TRBV24-1
CAISTHTDRNYGYTF TGTGCCATCAGCACCCACACCGACAGGAACTATGGCTACACCTTC few TRBJ1-2 . TRBV10-3
CASSLGEGGEQFF TGTGCCAGCAGTTTAGGGGAGGGAGGTGAGCAGTTCTTC few TRBJ2-1 TRBD2 TRBV12-3/TRBV12-4
CASSYTSRYEQYF TGCGCCAGCAGCTACACTAGCCGCTACGAGCAGTACTTC . TRBJ2-7 . TRBV5-1
CASRHRDRVIYGYTF TGTGCCAGCAGACACCGGGACAGGGTAATCTATGGCTACACCTTC . TRBJ1-2 TRBD1 TRBV6-1
CASSLRTSGSSYEQYF TGCGCCAGCAGCTTGAGGACTAGCGGGTCATCCTACGAGCAGTACTTC many TRBJ2-7 TRBD2 TRBV5-1
CASSPNPRQGAKNIQYF TGCGCCAGCAGCCCAAACCCGCGACAGGGGGCCAAAAACATTCAGTACTTC . TRBJ2-4 TRBD1 TRBV5-1
CSAIEGFGYTF TGCAGTGCTATAGAGGGGTTTGGCTACACCTTC . TRBJ1-2 . TRBV20-1
CASSPETGYFTEAFF TGTGCCAGCAGCCCCGAGACAGGGTATTTCACTGAAGCTTTCTTT few TRBJ1-1 TRBD1 TRBV7-9
CASSLSHRGAVADTQYF TGTGCCAGCAGTTTATCGCACAGGGGTGCTGTAGCAGATACGCAGTATTTT . TRBJ2-3 TRBD1 TRBV28
CASIRLSTGERELFF TGTGCCAGCATCCGACTCTCGACAGGGGAGCGGGAGCTGTTTTTT few TRBJ2-2 TRBD1 TRBV9
CATSGPATGELFF TGTGCCACCAGCGGGCCTGCCACCGGGGAGCTGTTTTTT . TRBJ2-2 . TRBV15
CASSQVGQSNQPQHF TGCGCCAGCAGCCAAGTTGGGCAGAGCAATCAGCCCCAGCATTTT many TRBJ1-5 . TRBV4-1
CASSQEAGRAFFGYTGELFF TGCGCCAGCAGCCAAGAGGCCGGGAGGGCCTTTTTCGGTTACACCGGGGAGCTGTTTTTT few TRBJ2-2 TRBD2 TRBV4-1
CASSHAGQGGYEQYF TGTGCCAGCAGCCACGCTGGACAGGGTGGTTACGAGCAGTACTTC . TRBJ2-7 TRBD1 TRBV6-1
CSAVVTGSHEQYF TGCAGTGCTGTTGTCACCGGGTCCCACGAGCAGTACTTC . TRBJ2-7 . TRBV20-1
CASRTSAGANVLTF TGTGCCAGCAGAACTAGCGCTGGGGCCAACGTCCTGACTTTC few TRBJ2-6 TRBD2 TRBV3-1
CASSLEPTGWRLQETQYF TGCGCCAGCAGCTTGGAGCCTACAGGGTGGCGGCTACAAGAGACCCAGTACTTC few TRBJ2-5 . TRBV5-1